A single sample is the source of the 7 T cell receptor beta chains below, sequenced in a study of blood T cell repertoires in COVID-19. Method: immunoSEQ multiplex PCR; TCRdb's copy keeps in-frame clones and lacks some. The profile shows hundreds of thousands of clones, 87% of them singletons. Sequenced input: PBMCs or T cells enriched from blood (not recorded which). The receptors come from a woman between 18 and 30 years old with acute COVID-19.

This chain's CDR3 is CASSQRQGGYTF. The CDR3 region has the DNA TGTGCCAGCAGCCAAAGACAGGGGGGCTACACCTTC. This chain links TRBV3-1 (or the pseudogene TRBV3-2) with TRBJ1-2; 8 bases are a match to TRBD1. The CDR3 sequence is 12 residues long. Trimming removed 2 bases from V and 8 bases from J; junction bases left unmatched: 1. The V gene's germline CDR1 is LGHDT and CDR2 YNNKEL (reference sequence).

V gene TRBV29-1 combines with J gene TRBJ2-1, with a possible D match to TRBD1 (5 bases). The CDR3 runs to 13 residues. Trimming cost V 1 base and J 7 bases, with 11 bases left between them. Germline V gene lookup returns CDR1 SQVTM and CDR2 ANQGSEA. The CDR3 region has the DNA TGCAGCGTTGAAGGGACATCCCTTAATGAGCAGTTCTTC. Translating gives CSVEGTSLNEQFF.

The V gene is TRBV29-1, the J gene TRBJ2-7; 12 nucleotides agree with TRBD2. The germline gives CDR1 SQVTM, CDR2 ANQGSEA. The CDR3 extends over 16 amino acids. V gave up 0 bases and J gave up 4 bases; unmatched junction bases: 7. The CDR3 spells CSVEDPQLAGGYEQYF. CDR3 DNA: TGCAGCGTTGAAGACCCGCAACTAGCGGGAGGTTACGAGCAGTACTTC.

This rearrangement joins TRBV5-6 to TRBJ2-7; 11 bases align to TRBD2. Germline CDR1 is SGHDT and CDR2 is YYEEEE. V lost 3 bases and J lost 6; bases outside the gene matches: 5. The CDR3 has 14 residues. CDR3 DNA sequence: TGTGCCAGCAGCTCTACTAGCGGGAGTACCGAGCAGTACTTC. Residues: CASSSTSGSTEQYF.

The rearrangement joins TRBV3-1 (or the pseudogene TRBV3-2) to TRBJ2-7; D gene uncertain. V lost 2 bases to trimming and J lost 0 bases, with 14 bases between them. Germline assignment: CDR1 LGHDT and CDR2 YNNKEL (reference sequence). CDR3 length: 16 residues. The chain's CDR3 is CASSQHGQQSSYEQYF. In DNA, the CDR3 is TGTGCCAGCAGCCAACATGGCCAACAGAGCTCCTACGAGCAGTACTTC.

This rearrangement joins TRBV6-5 to TRBJ2-5; D gene uncertain. The CDR3 contains 13 residues. Looked up from germline, CDR1 is MNHEY and CDR2 is SVGAGI. Between the trimmed V and J ends, which lost 6 bases and 2 bases, there was a span of 10 bases. The CDR3 region has the DNA TGTGCCAGCAGCCTAAGAGAGCAAGAGACCCAGTACTTC. The encoded protein is CASSLREQETQYF.

The rearrangement joins TRBV19 to TRBJ2-5; no reliable D call. V was trimmed by 6 bases and J by 5 bases, leaving 7 bases between them. CDR1 is LNHDA, CDR2 SQIVND, per germline (reference sequence). CDR3 length: 11 amino acids. CDR3: CASRNRETQYF. The CDR3 nucleotides read TGTGCCAGTAGGAATCGGGAGACCCAGTACTTC.